These T cell receptor beta chains were read from a single sample in a study of T-cell reconstitution after alpha-beta-depleted transplantation in children. TCRdb reprocessed the PCR reads via MiXCR and lists one record per CDR3 protein. The sample contains around 400,000 distinct CDR3 sequences, around 9.9% of which appear only once. The sample was PBMCs from the stem cell graft donor, taken from the stem cell graft. These receptors all come from a human donor who donated a stem cell graft to a child with acute myeloid leukemia. CDR3s include the opening cysteine and the closing phenylalanine or tryptophan. The D gene is left open where the match is weak. Not all rows give a size; the values are once, few, many and, for expanded clones, a class.

CDR3aa: CASSPPGLGKSNEQFF
d_gene: NA
v_gene: TRBV12-3/TRBV12-4
j_gene: TRBJ2-1
abundance: NA

CDR3aa: CASRLTGSAGLSYNEQFF
d_gene: NA
v_gene: TRBV6-5
j_gene: TRBJ2-1
abundance: NA

CDR3aa: CSASGTGDEETQYF
d_gene: TRBD1
v_gene: TRBV20-1
j_gene: TRBJ2-5
abundance: few

CDR3aa: CSVPRGTGGNEQFF
d_gene: TRBD1
v_gene: TRBV29-1
j_gene: TRBJ2-1
abundance: few

CDR3aa: CASSEAPSGNTIYF
d_gene: NA
v_gene: TRBV12-3/TRBV12-4
j_gene: TRBJ1-3
abundance: many

CDR3aa: CASSQSGSTEAFF
d_gene: NA
v_gene: TRBV16
j_gene: TRBJ1-1
abundance: NA

CDR3aa: CASNQGSRAAETQYF
d_gene: NA
v_gene: TRBV9
j_gene: TRBJ2-5
abundance: NA

CDR3aa: CASSTLGTDHEQFF
d_gene: TRBD1
v_gene: TRBV12-3/TRBV12-4
j_gene: TRBJ2-1
abundance: NA

CDR3aa: CSVRTSGRAVEQFF
d_gene: TRBD2
v_gene: TRBV29-1
j_gene: TRBJ2-1
abundance: few

CDR3aa: CASSKSRAYEQYF
d_gene: NA
v_gene: TRBV7-8
j_gene: TRBJ2-7
abundance: many

CDR3aa: CASSGADRRAYEQYF
d_gene: TRBD1
v_gene: TRBV18
j_gene: TRBJ2-7
abundance: few

CDR3aa: CASSFYEGEQYF
d_gene: NA
v_gene: TRBV5-1
j_gene: TRBJ2-7
abundance: NA

CDR3aa: CASSNPGVPGELFF
d_gene: NA
v_gene: TRBV6-5
j_gene: TRBJ2-2
abundance: few

CDR3aa: CSARDPSGGNEQFF
d_gene: TRBD2
v_gene: TRBV20-1
j_gene: TRBJ2-1
abundance: many

CDR3aa: CSAKLWGETQYF
d_gene: NA
v_gene: TRBV20-1
j_gene: TRBJ2-5
abundance: few

CDR3aa: CASSEGRVENSPLHF
d_gene: NA
v_gene: TRBV6-1
j_gene: TRBJ1-6
abundance: few

CDR3aa: CASSPGTSSSYNEQFF
d_gene: TRBD2
v_gene: TRBV7-2
j_gene: TRBJ2-1
abundance: NA

CDR3aa: CASSIDRQGKPQHF
d_gene: TRBD1
v_gene: TRBV19
j_gene: TRBJ1-5
abundance: NA

CDR3aa: CASRIEWRNEQFF
d_gene: NA
v_gene: TRBV5-6
j_gene: TRBJ2-1
abundance: NA

CDR3aa: CASSANTNTGELFF
d_gene: NA
v_gene: TRBV7-3
j_gene: TRBJ2-2
abundance: NA

CDR3aa: CASSLDGTMNTEAFF
d_gene: NA
v_gene: TRBV5-1
j_gene: TRBJ1-1
abundance: many

CDR3aa: CASTTPGTSGRGTDTQYF
d_gene: TRBD2
v_gene: TRBV27
j_gene: TRBJ2-3
abundance: few

CDR3aa: CAWSVPSFQETQYF
d_gene: NA
v_gene: TRBV30
j_gene: TRBJ2-5
abundance: few

CDR3aa: CASSSVAGDTGELFF
d_gene: NA
v_gene: TRBV5-1
j_gene: TRBJ2-2
abundance: many

CDR3aa: CASSDDTSSYNEQFF
d_gene: NA
v_gene: TRBV6-4
j_gene: TRBJ2-1
abundance: NA

CDR3aa: CSALGADSNQPQHF
d_gene: NA
v_gene: TRBV20-1
j_gene: TRBJ1-5
abundance: NA

CDR3aa: CSVGSWRREQFF
d_gene: NA
v_gene: TRBV29-1
j_gene: TRBJ2-1
abundance: many

CDR3aa: CASSRDRGQYIQYF
d_gene: TRBD1
v_gene: TRBV19
j_gene: TRBJ2-4
abundance: NA

CDR3aa: CASAVSGELFF
d_gene: NA
v_gene: TRBV2
j_gene: TRBJ2-2
abundance: NA

CDR3aa: CASSPSRTYEQYF
d_gene: NA
v_gene: TRBV3-1
j_gene: TRBJ2-7
abundance: few

CDR3aa: CASSSGSGGNYYGYTF
d_gene: TRBD1
v_gene: TRBV5-1
j_gene: TRBJ1-2
abundance: many

CDR3aa: CASSLQQAETQYF
d_gene: NA
v_gene: TRBV7-9
j_gene: TRBJ2-5
abundance: few

CDR3aa: CSVEVPGLDPDTQYF
d_gene: TRBD2
v_gene: TRBV29-1
j_gene: TRBJ2-3
abundance: many

CDR3aa: CSASPPPGQIITDTQYF
d_gene: TRBD1
v_gene: TRBV20-1
j_gene: TRBJ2-3
abundance: NA

CDR3aa: CASRLLATNEKLFF
d_gene: NA
v_gene: TRBV5-1
j_gene: TRBJ1-4
abundance: few

CDR3aa: CASSLVGLTNNEQFF
d_gene: NA
v_gene: TRBV5-5
j_gene: TRBJ2-1
abundance: NA

CDR3aa: CASSEPRGGRETQYF
d_gene: NA
v_gene: TRBV5-1
j_gene: TRBJ2-5
abundance: once

CDR3aa: CASSFGGASETQYF
d_gene: NA
v_gene: TRBV7-3
j_gene: TRBJ2-5
abundance: many

CDR3aa: CAWSPGSDTQYF
d_gene: NA
v_gene: TRBV30
j_gene: TRBJ2-3
abundance: many

CDR3aa: CASSYSAWTGTINYGYTF
d_gene: TRBD1
v_gene: TRBV6-5
j_gene: TRBJ1-2
abundance: NA

CDR3aa: CASSLGGTGSPLHF
d_gene: NA
v_gene: TRBV27
j_gene: TRBJ1-6
abundance: NA

CDR3aa: CASSLDPVPYEQYF
d_gene: NA
v_gene: TRBV5-1
j_gene: TRBJ2-7
abundance: NA

CDR3aa: CASSQGSGAYNEQFF
d_gene: NA
v_gene: TRBV3-1
j_gene: TRBJ2-1
abundance: NA

CDR3aa: CASSSQVPNTGELFF
d_gene: NA
v_gene: TRBV12-3/TRBV12-4
j_gene: TRBJ2-2
abundance: few

CDR3aa: CSARGGSPRETQYF
d_gene: NA
v_gene: TRBV20-1
j_gene: TRBJ2-5
abundance: few

CDR3aa: CASSLIASYEQYF
d_gene: NA
v_gene: TRBV5-1
j_gene: TRBJ2-7
abundance: NA

CDR3aa: CSARDFSSGPYEQYF
d_gene: TRBD2
v_gene: TRBV20-1
j_gene: TRBJ2-7
abundance: few

CDR3aa: CASSGLSGLYNEQFF
d_gene: NA
v_gene: TRBV3-1
j_gene: TRBJ2-1
abundance: NA

CDR3aa: CASSFPPGGSPLHF
d_gene: NA
v_gene: TRBV7-2
j_gene: TRBJ1-6
abundance: NA

CDR3aa: CASSLVLGSAEKLFF
d_gene: NA
v_gene: TRBV7-2
j_gene: TRBJ1-4
abundance: few

CDR3aa: CASSLIVTDEKLFF
d_gene: NA
v_gene: TRBV5-5
j_gene: TRBJ1-4
abundance: many

CDR3aa: CASSLVAAGELFF
d_gene: NA
v_gene: TRBV12-3/TRBV12-4
j_gene: TRBJ2-2
abundance: NA

CDR3aa: CSVGGSWETQYF
d_gene: NA
v_gene: TRBV29-1
j_gene: TRBJ2-5
abundance: many

CDR3aa: CASSQGLTGGTQYF
d_gene: TRBD2
v_gene: TRBV4-3
j_gene: TRBJ2-5
abundance: NA

CDR3aa: CASSPMEGVNTEAFF
d_gene: NA
v_gene: TRBV6-5
j_gene: TRBJ1-1
abundance: NA